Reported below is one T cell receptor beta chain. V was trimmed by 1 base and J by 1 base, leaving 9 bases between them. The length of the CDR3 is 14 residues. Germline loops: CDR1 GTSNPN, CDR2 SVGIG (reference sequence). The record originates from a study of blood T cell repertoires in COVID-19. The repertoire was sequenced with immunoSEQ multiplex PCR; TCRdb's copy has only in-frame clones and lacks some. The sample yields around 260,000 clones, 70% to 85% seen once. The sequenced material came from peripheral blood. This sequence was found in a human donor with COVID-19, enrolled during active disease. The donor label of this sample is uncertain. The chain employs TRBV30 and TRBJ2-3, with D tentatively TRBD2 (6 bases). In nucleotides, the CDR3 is TGTGCCTGGAGTGAGGCTAGCGGCACAGATACGCAGTATTTT. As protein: CAWSEASGTDTQYF.